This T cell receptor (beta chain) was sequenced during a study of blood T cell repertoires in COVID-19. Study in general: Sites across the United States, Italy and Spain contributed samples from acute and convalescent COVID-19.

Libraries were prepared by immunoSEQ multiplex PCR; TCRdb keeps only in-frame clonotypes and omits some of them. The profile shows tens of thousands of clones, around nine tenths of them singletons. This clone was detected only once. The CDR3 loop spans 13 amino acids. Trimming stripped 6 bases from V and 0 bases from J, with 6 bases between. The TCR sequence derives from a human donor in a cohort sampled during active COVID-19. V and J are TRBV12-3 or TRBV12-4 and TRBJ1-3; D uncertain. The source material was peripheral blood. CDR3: CASRPGSGNTIYF. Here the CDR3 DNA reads TGTGCCAGCAGACCAGGCTCTGGAAACACCATATATTTT.